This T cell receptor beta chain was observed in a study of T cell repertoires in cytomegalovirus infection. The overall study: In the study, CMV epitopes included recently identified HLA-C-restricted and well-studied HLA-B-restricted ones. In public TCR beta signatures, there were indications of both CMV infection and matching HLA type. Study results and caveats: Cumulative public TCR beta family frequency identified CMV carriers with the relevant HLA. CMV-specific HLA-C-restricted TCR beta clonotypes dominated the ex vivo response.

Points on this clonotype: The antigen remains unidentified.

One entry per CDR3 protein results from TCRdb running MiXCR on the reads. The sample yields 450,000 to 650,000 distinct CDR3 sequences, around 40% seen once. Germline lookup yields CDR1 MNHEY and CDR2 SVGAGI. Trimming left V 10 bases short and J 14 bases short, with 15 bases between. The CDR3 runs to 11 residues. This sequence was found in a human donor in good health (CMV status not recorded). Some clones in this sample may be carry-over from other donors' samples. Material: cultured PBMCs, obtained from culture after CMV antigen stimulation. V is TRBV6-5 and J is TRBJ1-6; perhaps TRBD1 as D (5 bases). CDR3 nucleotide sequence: TGTGCCACCCGGAGGGACGTAGCCCTCCACTTT. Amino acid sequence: CATRRDVALHF.